Sequencing of this T cell receptor (beta chain) was carried out in a study of T cells in localized non-small cell lung cancer. Notes on the study in general: A median of 57 of the top 100 tumor clones appeared in adjacent lung, which was paired and uninvolved.

This clone was counted a single time. Antigen: not known. Sequencing was performed with immunoSEQ multiplex PCR; in TCRdb, only in-frame clones are kept and a portion is missing. The sample carries about 40,000 clones, 90% to 95% recorded once. CDR1 SNHLY and CDR2 FYNNEI come from the germline V gene. The CDR3 is 14 residues long. V dropped 7 bases and J dropped 5 bases, with 17 bases sitting between them. The chain joins TRBV2 to TRBJ1-1, with unresolved D. This sequence originates from a woman aged 40 to 75 with stage II lung adenocarcinoma. The source was PBMCs, collected before any cancer treatment. CDR3 sequence: CASIGSLSGTEAFF. The CDR3 coding sequence is TGTGCCAGCATCGGGTCCCTAAGTGGGACTGAAGCTTTCTTT.